A selection of T cell receptor beta chains follows, all from one sample in a study of cytomegalovirus exposure and HLA in healthy donors. Only in-frame clones appear in the TCRdb table, and some are missing; sequencing was by immunoSEQ multiplex PCR. The table has 200,000 to 250,000 clones, approximately 87% seen once. Sequenced input: PBMCs. Receptors originate from a human donor in good health. Each CDR3 is given with its conserved first and last residue. The D gene is left open where the match is weak. Size is omitted from some rows. Given values are once, few, many or a class for expanded clones.

TRBV4-1	TRBD1	-	TRBJ1-3	CASSQGGDGTGDLSGNTIYF	TGCGCCAGCAGCCAAGGAGGAGACGGGACAGGTGATTTATCTGGAAACACCATATATTTT
TRBV7-2	-	-	TRBJ2-1	CASSRSTSSYNEQFF	TGTGCCAGCAGCCGGAGTACCAGCTCCTACAATGAGCAGTTCTTC
TRBV7-9	-	-	TRBJ2-5	CASSQDRTSQETQYF	TGTGCCAGCAGCCAAGATCGGACAAGCCAAGAGACCCAGTACTTC
TRBV12-5	TRBD1	-	TRBJ1-1	CASAKSGTGGTEAFF	TGTGCTAGTGCTAAATCCGGGACAGGGGGCACTGAAGCTTTCTTT
TRBV30	-	-	TRBJ1-1	CAWSVGHSLDRDTEAFF	TGTGCCTGGAGTGTGGGGCACTCCTTAGATCGGGACACTGAAGCTTTCTTT
TRBV20-1	TRBD1	once	TRBJ1-1	CSQEQGMEAFF	TGCAGCCAGGAACAGGGGATGGAAGCTTTCTTT
TRBV7-9	-	-	TRBJ2-5	CASSFAGAGETQYF	TGTGCCAGCAGCTTTGCGGGGGCGGGAGAGACCCAGTACTTC
TRBV30	-	-	TRBJ1-3	CAWSGSGSSGNTIYF	TGTGCCTGGAGTGGGAGTGGATCCTCTGGAAACACCATATATTTT
TRBV7-2	-	-	TRBJ2-3	CASSWRNTDTQYF	TGTGCCAGCAGCTGGAGGAACACAGATACGCAGTATTTT
TRBV19	-	-	TRBJ2-1	CASSDGFLNEQFF	TGTGCCAGTAGTGACGGGTTCTTGAATGAGCAGTTCTTC
TRBV5-4	-	-	TRBJ2-2	CASSLGVGSRVGELFF	TGTGCCAGCAGCTTGGGGGTCGGGAGTCGGGTCGGGGAGCTGTTTTTT
TRBV6-5	-	few	TRBJ1-1	CASSLGLRAWAFF	TGTGCCAGCAGCCTGGGCCTCAGGGCGTGGGCTTTCTTT
TRBV5-8	TRBD1	-	TRBJ1-4	CASSLGTGSTNEKLFF	TGTGCCAGCAGCTTGGGGACAGGGTCAACTAATGAAAAACTGTTTTTT
TRBV27	TRBD1	-	TRBJ1-2	CASSHEQGFRGYTF	TGTGCCAGCAGCCACGAACAGGGGTTCAGGGGCTACACCTTC
TRBV7-9	TRBD1	-	TRBJ1-4	CASSPGQGTPNEKLFF	TGTGCCAGCAGCCCCGGACAGGGGACTCCTAATGAAAAACTGTTTTTT
TRBV19	-	-	TRBJ1-2	CASSILLRGTRGYYGYTF	TGTGCCAGTAGTATACTCTTGCGTGGAACAAGAGGATACTATGGCTACACCTTC
TRBV2	-	-	TRBJ1-5	CASGGGRNQPQHF	TGTGCCAGCGGGGGGGGGAGGAATCAGCCCCAGCATTTT
TRBV6-5	-	-	TRBJ1-2	CASSYSKDSPGGYTF	TGTGCCAGCAGTTACTCGAAGGACTCACCGGGGGGCTACACCTTC
TRBV9	-	-	TRBJ2-1	CASSSGTSYNEQFF	TGTGCCAGCAGCTCAGGGACTTCCTACAATGAGCAGTTCTTC
TRBV19	-	-	TRBJ2-7	CASSWESSYEQYF	TGTGCCAGTAGTTGGGAGAGCTCCTACGAGCAGTACTTC
TRBV10-2	TRBD2	-	TRBJ2-2	CASRSVAGDRNTGELFF	TGCGCCAGCAGGTCGGTAGCGGGAGATCGTAACACCGGGGAGCTGTTTTTT
TRBV4-1	TRBD1	once	TRBJ2-3	CASSLGQVGDTQYF	TGCGCCAGCAGCCTAGGACAGGTAGGAGATACGCAGTATTTT
TRBV11-2	-	-	TRBJ2-7	CASSLVDRDSGEQYF	TGTGCCAGCAGCTTAGTCGACCGGGACTCTGGCGAGCAGTACTTC
TRBV6-6	TRBD1	-	TRBJ2-7	CASSTWGQTYEQYF	TGTGCCAGCAGTACCTGGGGACAGACCTACGAGCAGTACTTC
TRBV6-1	-	-	TRBJ2-3	CASSERGYTDTQYF	TGTGCCAGCAGTGAAAGGGGGTACACAGATACGCAGTATTTT
TRBV2	TRBD2	once	TRBJ2-5	CASRKGLAGWETQYF	TGTGCCAGCAGGAAAGGACTAGCGGGATGGGAGACCCAGTACTTC
TRBV7-9	TRBD1	-	TRBJ1-4	CSSSLGGQENEKLFF	TGTTCCAGCAGCTTAGGGGGACAGGAGAATGAAAAACTGTTTTTT
TRBV7-2	-	-	TRBJ2-7	CASSPQGSHEQYF	TGTGCCAGCAGCCCACAGGGCTCCCACGAGCAGTACTTC
TRBV27	TRBD2	-	TRBJ2-7	CASSRDGGSYEQYF	TGTGCCAGCAGTAGGGACGGGGGGTCCTACGAGCAGTACTTC
TRBV6-5	-	-	TRBJ2-5	CASTSSWGEVKTQYF	TGTGCCAGCACCAGTTCATGGGGGGAGGTAAAGACCCAGTACTTC
TRBV5-4	-	-	TRBJ2-5	CASSLAQPGETQYF	TGTGCCAGCAGCTTGGCGCAGCCGGGGGAGACCCAGTACTTC
TRBV19	-	-	TRBJ1-2	CASSSSDRAGYTF	TGTGCCAGTAGCTCCTCGGACAGAGCTGGCTACACCTTC